This T cell receptor beta chain is from a study of post-analysis software for immune sequencing data (dated by TCRdb to the mid-2010s). Looking at the study overall: Recorded disease courses included relapsing-remitting, secondary progressive and progressive-relapsing multiple sclerosis, with some patients lacking subtype annotation. The patient repertoires were set against 10 or so previously published healthy control repertoires from donors whose ages ranged from 6 to 25 years. A subset of samples was prepared in parallel using single-end sample barcoding, then pooled and co-amplified after Illumina adapter ligation.

Per the germline V gene, SGDLS is the CDR1 and YYNGEE is the CDR2. The V and J ends are trimmed by 7 bases and 0 bases, leaving 11 bases between them. The CDR3, cysteine through phenylalanine, is 15 amino acids long. Of the read, only the CDR3 DNA is kept; its 45 bases are in frame from base 1. Library preparation was by PCR. Instrument on record: Illumina HiSeq 2500. Unique molecular identifiers were incorporated into TCR beta cDNA libraries to reduce PCR and sequencing biases. Per 1 to 10 million input T cells, approximately 500,000 cDNA molecules were obtained, such that each molecule approximated one T cell. Patient libraries were prepared and sequenced with the same protocol used for the earlier healthy control dataset. Samples belonging to the same batch were prepared together, multiplexed and sequenced on a shared HiSeq lane. Per the source publication's procedure: MIGEC was used to process the raw barcoded reads, and molecular identifier groups with only a single read were discarded before consensus assembly and CDR3 extraction. Clonotype tables were post-analysed with VDJtools, and diversity was normalized by down-sampling all datasets to the smallest sample size. To correct batch-related cross-sample contamination, repertoire overlap clustering matched CDR3 amino acid sequences but not nucleotide sequences. The public sequencing data were trimmed at Q25 with fastp and processed into clonotypes with MiXCR by TCRdb, which kept only in-frame beta chains. Every distinct CDR3 protein forms one entry, paired with its most common genes and DNA. What appears here as the V and J calls and clone size reflects TCRdb's work, not the paper's. The sample table lists a few hundred thousand distinct CDR3 sequences, approximately 37% of them with a count of one. Around 8% of the sample is taken by the ten largest.

To demonstrate the VDJtools post-analysis software, TCR beta repertoires were profiled from the peripheral blood of 10 to 15 young patients with multiple sclerosis. Multiple sclerosis patients were children and adolescents aged about 6 to 17 years. As to this clonotype: Its antigen remains undetermined. No per-base quality is available; no much larger clone lies one base away.

The research as a whole found: Significantly higher frequencies in patients than in controls were found for roughly 5 TRBV segments, including TRBV5-6, TRBV5-1 and TRBV20-1. Multiple sclerosis patients had significantly lower normalized Chao1 diversity than controls, a result that suggests substantial peripheral T-cell clonal expansion. Direct clustering with F measure showed strong co-clustering of samples prepared in the same batch, prompting a batch-effect correction. The control group was slightly older than the multiple sclerosis patient group.

This TCR derives from a girl aged 2-10 years with multiple sclerosis. The rearrangement combines TRBV9 with TRBJ2-6, with a tentative D call of TRBD1 or TRBD2, each matching 5 bases. Sequencing was performed on blood. The CDR3 here reads CASAKGSSGANVLTF. In nucleotide form, the sequence is TGTGCCAGCGCTAAGGGGAGCTCTGGGGCCAACGTCCTGACTTTC.